The clone carrying this TCR beta chain has a count of ten or more. Its antigen remains unidentified. The data derive from a study of T cells in Graves' hyperthyroidism and ophthalmopathy. General study points: Most clonotypes that expanded in the thyroid above 0.001 also showed up in blood.

Trimming took 6 bases from V and 7 from J; bases not matched to a gene: 5. The CDR3 is 15 residues long. The germline V gene encodes CDR1 SGHNT and CDR2 YENEEA. Amplified regions were TCR beta CDR3 sequences from RNA transcripts. A first-round RT-PCR of the TCR CDR3 used the HTBI primer set. TCRdb re-called the multiplex PCR reads with MiXCR, one entry per CDR3 protein. Of hundreds of thousands of distinct CDR3 sequences detected, 15% to 18% appear once; the ten largest clones hold 7.7%. V usage is TRBV11-3 and J usage is TRBJ2-1, with TRBD2 matching 14 bases. The sample taken for sequencing was blood. The clonotype comes from a woman under 30 with Graves' hyperthyroidism. The CDR3 coding sequence is TGTGCCAGCAGTCTGGGGACTAGCGGGGGTAATGAGCAGTTCTTC. Residues: CASSLGTSGGNEQFF.